This passage covers 8 T cell receptor beta chains from one sample sequenced in a study of graft-versus-host responses after intestinal transplantation. Assay: immunoSEQ multiplex PCR; the TCRdb copy retains only in-frame clones and omits some. The table includes 85,000 to 95,000 clones, approximately 94% detected once. Their target antigens are unknown. The material was unstimulated CD8+ T cells sorted from spleen or lymph node cells, obtained before intestinal transplant. These receptors all stem from a human donor who received an intestinal transplant.

V gene TRBV4-3 combines with J gene TRBJ1-1; D is unclear. Germline V CDR1 and CDR2: LGHNA, YSLEER. This CDR3 is built from 12 residues. V was shortened by 0 bases and J by 8 bases, with 7 bases between the two germline ends. The CDR3 coding sequence is TGCGCCAGCAGCCAAGATGGGAGGGAAGCTTTCTTT. It specifies CASSQDGREAFF.

This chain connects TRBV5-6 to TRBJ2-3, with a tentative D call TRBD2 (7 bases). V was trimmed by 0 bases and J by 4 bases, leaving 12 bases between them. The CDR3 loop spans 15 amino acids. Germline-derived CDR1 and CDR2 are SGHDT and YYEEEE. The CDR3 loop is CASSLGGGGADTQYF. CDR3 DNA: TGTGCCAGCAGCTTGGGCGGGGGCGGAGCAGATACGCAGTATTTT.

The chain uses TRBV15 and TRBJ2-7; unclear D gene. Germline V gene sequence: CDR1 LNHNV, CDR2 YYDKDF (reference sequence). Trimming left V 3 bases short and J 0 bases short, with 12 bases between. The CDR3 is made up of 15 amino acids. In DNA, the CDR3 is TGTGCCACCAGCAGTAGTCTCGGGTCCTCCTACGAGCAGTACTTC. Residues: CATSSSLGSSYEQYF.

This clone was recorded only once. This rearrangement joins TRBV11-3 to TRBJ2-3; D not certain. Trimming took 2 bases from V and 0 from J, leaving 9 bases between them. The CDR3 is 15 amino acids. The V gene's germline CDR1 is SGHNT and CDR2 YENEEA. This CDR3 is CASSLMPRSTDTQYF. CDR3 DNA: TGTGCCAGCAGCTTAATGCCGAGAAGCACAGATACGCAGTATTTT.

This chain connects TRBV4-3 to TRBJ1-1; no reliable D call. The germline V gene encodes CDR1 LGHNA and CDR2 YSLEER. The CDR3 length is 14 residues. The V end lost 0 bases, the J end lost 1 base, and 6 bases lay between the germline ends. The chain's CDR3 is CASSQDLRNTEAFF. The CDR3 DNA is TGCGCCAGCAGCCAAGATCTGAGGAACACTGAAGCTTTCTTT.

This chain joins TRBV9 and TRBJ1-1; D gene ambiguous. The CDR3 is 15 residues long. The germline gives CDR1 SGDLS, CDR2 YYNGEE. The germline V and J ends were trimmed by 0 bases and 3 bases, with 12 bases remaining between them. CDR3 in amino acids: CASSVVRRMDTEAFF. CDR3 bases: TGTGCCAGCAGCGTAGTCCGGAGGATGGACACTGAAGCTTTCTTT.

This rearrangement joins TRBV2 to TRBJ2-7, with D possibly TRBD2 on 6 matching bases. The CDR3 runs 17 residues. Per the germline V gene, CDR1 is SNHLY and CDR2 is FYNNEI. Trimming took off 6 bases at V and 4 bases at J, with 25 bases between the two ends. The DNA for the CDR3 is TGTGCCAGCAGGGACGGGACTGACTTTGGGGAACGGTACGAGCAGTACTTC. Amino acids: CASRDGTDFGERYEQYF.

The V gene is TRBV6-6, the J gene TRBJ1-1; D perhaps matches TRBD1 (6 bases). Germline V gene data show CDR1 as MNHNY and CDR2 as SVGAGI (reference sequence). This CDR3 region has 16 residues. Trimming left V 0 bases short and J 7 bases short, with 18 bases between. CDR3 sequence: CASSYSAAPPRGEAFF. CDR3 in DNA: TGTGCCAGCAGTTACTCGGCAGCTCCTCCCAGGGGTGAAGCTTTCTTT.